This entry lists 26 T cell receptor beta chains sequenced from one sample in a study of control samples from healthy donors and cancer patients. Repertoires were generated with immunoSEQ multiplex PCR, while TCRdb's copy carries only in-frame clones and drops some. Of approximately 70,000 clones in the sample, just over 90% were seen once. The sequenced sample was PBMCs. The source is a woman between 50 and 59 years old with colorectal cancer.

This clone was recorded only once. The chain combines TRBV27 with TRBJ1-3; D remains unclear. The CDR3 is made up of 14 amino acids. Trimming stripped 6 bases from V and 2 bases from J, with 11 bases between. The germline CDR1 and CDR2 sequences are MNHEY and SMNVEV (reference sequence). DNA for the CDR3: TGTGCCAGCAGCTATAGTAGAGCTGGAAACACCATATATTTT. Translating gives CASSYSRAGNTIYF.

The J gene is TRBJ2-3, the V gene TRBV6-2 or TRBV6-3; 8 nucleotides match TRBD2. J gave up 0 bases and V 0 bases, and 11 bases lay outside the gene matches. Germline CDR1 is MNHEY and CDR2 is SVGEGT. This CDR3 is built from 19 residues. CDR3 loop: CASSYSFAGGPSSTDTQYF. The CDR3 DNA reads as TGTGCCAGCAGTTACTCTTTCGCGGGGGGCCCGTCGAGCACAGATACGCAGTATTTT.

The CDR3 here is CASSETQGPSTDTQYF. The CDR3 coding sequence is TGTGCCAGCAGCGAGACTCAGGGGCCGAGCACAGATACGCAGTATTTT. V usage is TRBV9 and J usage is TRBJ2-3; D may be TRBD1 (6 bases). The CDR3 totals 16 residues. From germline, CDR1 is SGDLS and CDR2 YYNGEE. The V end lost 3 bases, the J end lost 0 bases, and 14 bases lay between the germline ends.

This chain uses TRBV15 with TRBJ2-1; TRBD1 matches at 10 bases. Germline trimming cut 3 bases from V and 9 bases from J; bases unmatched to any gene: 8. CDR1 is LNHNV, CDR2 YYDKDF, per germline (reference sequence). The CDR3 is 15 residues long. The CDR3, as DNA: TGTGCCACCAGCAGCGTCGGACAGGGGGTGAGTGAGCAGTTCTTC. Translated, it gives CATSSVGQGVSEQFF. The full variable domain, rest sourced from reference TRBV15 and TRBJ2-1, is DAMVIQNPRYQVTQFGKPVTLSCSQTLNHNVMYWYQQKSSQAPKLLFHYYDKDFNNEADTPDNFQSRRPNTSFCFLDIRSPGLGDTAMYLCATSSVGQGVSEQFFGPGTRLTVL.

CDR3 sequence (DNA): TGTGCCAGCAGCAGGGGCACCCAAGAGACCCAGTACTTC. It encodes CASSRGTQETQYF. This chain uses TRBV9 with TRBJ2-5; TRBD1 might be the D (5 bases). The CDR3 runs to 13 residues. Trimming removed 4 bases from V and 1 base from J, with 8 bases in between. Looked up from germline, CDR1 is SGDLS and CDR2 is YYNGEE.

DNA of the CDR3: TGTGCCAGCAGCCCCCCGGGACAGGGGCCAGACACTGAAGCTTTCTTT. Protein: CASSPPGQGPDTEAFF. This chain links TRBV13 with TRBJ1-1; 10 positions agree with TRBD1. CDR3 length: 16 residues. Looked up from germline, CDR1 is PRHDT and CDR2 is FYEKMQ (reference sequence). Losses at the gene ends were 5 bases for V and 3 bases for J; bases not matched to a gene: 9.

This chain joins TRBV9 and TRBJ2-1; TRBD2 matches 10 bases. The junction had 13 bases not matched to a gene; V was cut back by 3 bases and J by 1 base. Germline lookup yields CDR1 SGDLS and CDR2 YYNGEE. The CDR3 extends over 19 amino acids. CDR3 region: CASSARTSGFLISYNEQFF. The CDR3 DNA follows: TGTGCCAGCAGCGCCCGGACTAGCGGATTCCTAATTTCCTACAATGAGCAGTTCTTC.

The V gene is TRBV6-2 or TRBV6-3, the J gene TRBJ2-1; 12 bases are a match to TRBD2. The CDR3 contains 15 residues. With V trimmed by 2 bases and J by 6 bases, 2 bases remained unmatched. The germline V gene encodes CDR1 MNHEY and CDR2 SVGEGT. In nucleotides, the CDR3 is TGTGCCAGCAGTTACCTAGCGGGAGGGCGCAATGAGCAGTTCTTC. Its translation is CASSYLAGGRNEQFF.

This clone is a singleton in its sample. This chain uses TRBV3-1 (or the pseudogene TRBV3-2) with TRBJ2-1; 8 bases are shared with TRBD2. After removal of 2 bases from V and 6 bases from J, the junction contained 6 bases not matched to a gene. Germline loops: CDR1 LGHDT, CDR2 YNNKEL (reference sequence). This CDR3 is built from 15 residues. The CDR3 nucleotides are TGTGCCAGCAGCCAAACCCGGGGGGGGGCCAATGAGCAGTTCTTC. This sequence encodes CASSQTRGGANEQFF.

The chain is built from TRBV2 and TRBJ1-1; D gene ambiguous. Trimming left V 4 bases short and J 0 bases short, with 6 bases between. Germline V gene lookup returns CDR1 SNHLY and CDR2 FYNNEI. This CDR3 has 13 residues. The CDR3 DNA sequence: TGTGCCAGCAGTGGTCCGTTGAACACTGAAGCTTTCTTT. Its translation: CASSGPLNTEAFF. The full variable domain, in which reference TRBV2 and TRBJ1-1 provide the parts outside the CDR3, is EPEVTQTPSHQVTQMGQEVILRCVPISNHLYFYWYRQILGQKVEFLVSFYNNEISEKSEIFDDQFSVERPDGSNFTLKIRSTKLEDSAMYFCASSGPLNTEAFFGQGTRLTVV.

The V call is TRBV5-1, the J call TRBJ2-7, with TRBD2 identical over 7 bases. The trim removed 3 bases at V and 3 bases at J, leaving 9 bases unmatched. Germline loops: CDR1 SGHRS, CDR2 YFSETQ. The CDR3 consists of 15 residues. In DNA, the CDR3 is TGCGCCAGCAGCTGGGGGGGAGGGCTAAGCTACGAGCAGTACTTC. Translating it yields CASSWGGGLSYEQYF.

The chain couples TRBV7-2 to TRBJ2-1; TRBD2 matches at 11 bases. The V gene end was trimmed by 3 bases and the J gene end by 4 bases; junction bases not matched to a gene: 2. CDR1 is SGHTA and CDR2 is FQGNSA in the germline V gene. The CDR3 extends over 15 amino acids. The CDR3 coding sequence is TGTGCCAGCAGCTTGACTAGCGGGAAATACAATGAGCAGTTCTTC. Translated: CASSLTSGKYNEQFF.

The chain joins TRBV4-1 to TRBJ2-6; D ambiguous. Per germline, CDR1 MGHRA and CDR2 YSYEKL. Trimming shortened V by 6 bases and J by 0 bases, and 9 bases separated the two germline ends. This CDR3 has 15 residues. The CDR3 nucleotides are TGCGCCAGCAGACGTACTTTCTCTGGGGCCAACGTCCTGACTTTC. Amino acids: CASRRTFSGANVLTF.

The J gene is TRBJ2-2, the V gene TRBV5-5; D possibly corresponds to TRBD1 (6 bases). The V gene's germline CDR1 is SGHKS and CDR2 YYEKEE (reference sequence). V was shortened by 4 bases and J by 1 base, with 8 bases between the two germline ends. This CDR3 is built from 14 residues. The CDR3 loop is CASSRTVNTGELFF. CDR3 DNA sequence: TGTGCCAGCAGCCGGACAGTGAACACCGGGGAGCTGTTTTTT.

The V gene is TRBV5-6, the J gene TRBJ1-2, with D unresolved. Trimming removed 1 base at V and 6 bases at J, with 13 bases between. Germline CDR1 SGHDT, CDR2 YYEEEE. The CDR3 covers 14 residues. CDR3: CASSLWEGVHGYTF. CDR3 bases: TGTGCCAGCAGCTTGTGGGAGGGTGTCCATGGCTACACCTTC.

The chain uses TRBV5-6 and TRBJ2-3, with D possibly TRBD2 on 5 matching bases. The V end was cut by 2 bases, the J end by 4 bases, with 14 bases between. Germline values: CDR1 SGHDT, CDR2 YYEEEE. The CDR3 totals 15 residues. As DNA, the CDR3 is TGTGCCAGCAGCTTTTCCGGGGATGTGGCAGATACGCAGTATTTT. Protein sequence: CASSFSGDVADTQYF. The entire variable domain, with the rest obtained from reference TRBV5-6 and TRBJ2-3, is as follows: DAGVTQSPTHLIKTRGQQVTLRCSPKSGHDTVSWYQQALGQGPQFIFQYYEEEERQRGNFPDRFSGHQFPNYSSELNVNALLLGDSALYLCASSFSGDVADTQYFGPGTRLTVL.

The chain employs TRBV19 and TRBJ2-5; 9 bases are shared with TRBD1. The CDR3 consists of 16 residues. The V gene's germline CDR1 is LNHDA and CDR2 SQIVND (reference sequence). Trimming cost V 2 bases and J 5 bases; bases outside gene matches: 9. CDR3 DNA: TGTGCCAGTAGTATACGTGTGGGACAGGGCTCGGAGACCCAGTACTTC. Its protein is CASSIRVGQGSETQYF.

The chain joins TRBV19 to TRBJ1-2; D not certain. The V gene's germline CDR1 is LNHDA and CDR2 SQIVND (reference sequence). Trimming took off 2 bases at V and 4 bases at J, with 14 bases between the two ends. The CDR3 runs to 15 residues. Here the CDR3 reads CASSIKRAGTYGYTF. CDR3 in DNA: TGTGCCAGTAGTATAAAACGGGCAGGCACCTATGGCTACACCTTC.

The gene calls are TRBV11-2 and TRBJ2-7; weak D call: TRBD2 (5 bases). CDR3 size: 13 residues. With 5 bases removed from V and 7 bases from J, the gap between germline ends came to 15 bases. Germline V gene lookup returns CDR1 SGHAT and CDR2 FQNNGV. In nucleotides, the CDR3 is TGTGCCAGCAGCCCAGGACTCACGGGGGAGCAGTACTTC. Its protein is CASSPGLTGEQYF.

This clone was seen once. V is TRBV6-5 and J is TRBJ1-5; 8 nucleotides line up with TRBD1. This CDR3 has 14 residues. Germline V gene data show CDR1 as MNHEY and CDR2 as SVGAGI. The V and J ends lost 2 bases and 8 bases, in that order; junction bases with no gene match: 5. CDR3 bases: TGTGCCAGCAGTTACGGACAGGGCGGCGAGCCCCAGCATTTT. This codes for CASSYGQGGEPQHF.

This chain links TRBV20-1 with TRBJ2-7; the D gene is possibly TRBD1 (5 bases). V lost 3 bases and J 1 base, leaving 7 bases between the germline ends. In germline, CDR1 is DFQATT, CDR2 SNEGSKA (reference sequence). This CDR3 has 12 residues. The CDR3 coding sequence is TGCAGTGCTAGTCAGGGTTCCTACGAGCAGTACTTC. Its translation is CSASQGSYEQYF.

The chain is built from TRBV27 and TRBJ2-7, with TRBD1 matching 7 bases. Per germline, CDR1 MNHEY and CDR2 SMNVEV (reference sequence). Trimming removed 3 bases from V and 3 bases from J; junction bases left unmatched: 8. The CDR3 is made up of 15 amino acids. The CDR3 reads CASSFSGTARYEQYF. The CDR3 nucleotides read TGTGCCAGCAGTTTCTCCGGGACAGCCCGCTACGAGCAGTACTTC.

The chain carries TRBV6-5 and TRBJ2-3; a weak D match, TRBD1 (6 bases). V was clipped by 5 bases and J by 3 bases, with 15 bases between them. Germline values: CDR1 MNHEY, CDR2 SVGAGI. This CDR3 contains 15 residues. CDR3 sequence: CASSPEDRPTDTQYF. The CDR3 DNA is TGTGCCAGCAGTCCCGAGGACAGACCGACAGATACGCAGTATTTT.

For this clone: Other DNA variants within this sample encode the same CDR3. The genes are TRBV5-1 and TRBJ2-7; TRBD2 is a possible D gene (7 bases). Trimming took off 4 bases at V and 6 bases at J, with 20 bases between the two ends. This CDR3 comprises 15 residues. Germline V gene data show CDR1 as SGHRS and CDR2 as YFSETQ. The CDR3 nucleotides are TGCGCCAGCAGCATGGGGGGGAAGGGGGGGCTCGAGCAGTACTTC. This sequence encodes CASSMGGKGGLEQYF.

This chain links TRBV5-6 with TRBJ1-1; TRBD1 might be the D (5 bases). The CDR3 sequence is 12 residues long. Looked up from germline, CDR1 is SGHDT and CDR2 is YYEEEE. Deletions cut 4 bases from V and 8 bases from J, with 12 bases between. Here the CDR3 reads CASSPRDREAFF. Written as DNA, the CDR3 is TGTGCCAGCAGCCCGCGAGACAGAGAAGCTTTCTTT. Full variable domain (missing parts from reference TRBV5-6 and TRBJ1-1): DAGVTQSPTHLIKTRGQQVTLRCSPKSGHDTVSWYQQALGQGPQFIFQYYEEEERQRGNFPDRFSGHQFPNYSSELNVNALLLGDSALYLCASSPRDREAFFGQGTRLTVV.

The chain recombines TRBV19 with TRBJ2-1; D unclear. Trimming removed 6 bases from V and 14 bases from J, with 20 bases in between. Germline values: CDR1 LNHDA, CDR2 SQIVND (reference sequence). The CDR3 is 13 amino acids. The CDR3 DNA reads as TGTGCCAGTAGCCCGACTGGACCAACTGGGGAGTTCTTC. Translation: CASSPTGPTGEFF.